This T cell receptor (beta chain) originates from a study of blood T cell repertoires in COVID-19. Study-level background: The United States, Italy and Spain supplied acute and convalescent COVID-19 samples.

V was trimmed by 3 bases and J by 2 bases, leaving 15 bases between them. The V gene's germline CDR1 is SQVTM and CDR2 ANQGSEA. CDR3 length equals 15 residues. Per the original methods: Estimation of nucleated cell counts relied on the amplification of reference gene primers. Using immunoSEQ multiplex PCR, the repertoire was profiled, and TCRdb retains in-frame clones only, with some absent. That table furnishes V, J and clone size, whereas the DNA furnished D and trimming. The table records approximately 190,000 clones, about 80% of them present only once. The rearrangement uses TRBV29-1 and TRBJ2-3, with D possibly TRBD2 on 6 matching bases. Sequences were obtained from peripheral blood. The sequence was collected from a woman in her sixties with COVID-19, enrolled during active disease. CDR3 amino acids: CSVDPGAETTDTQYF. The CDR3 region has the DNA TGCAGCGTTGACCCGGGAGCAGAAACCACAGATACGCAGTATTTT.